This T cell receptor (beta chain) was found in a study of OX40 agonist ivuxolimab in advanced cancers. Study overall: Mean age approximately 55 years, range 23 to 79; about 85% male.

Germline V gene sequence: CDR1 SGHDN, CDR2 FVKESK. The CDR3 runs 11 residues. V lost 4 bases, J lost 1 base, and 2 bases lay in between. The method was immunoSEQ multiplex PCR; TCRdb's version includes in-frame clones alone and lacks a portion of them. Of nearly 70,000 clones listed, more than 75% were seen once; the top ten hold about 5.9%. General study findings and limits: Normalized expansion of T-cell clones was also low for some nonresponders. No determination was made of the antigen specificity of the expanded peripheral T cells.

Note on this clone: Antigen unknown.

V is TRBV14 and J is TRBJ2-7; D unresolved. Sequences were derived from CD4+ or CD8+ T cells sorted from blood, sampled in a trial of the OX40 agonist ivuxolimab. The receptor was isolated from an adult with an advanced solid tumor such as melanoma, head and neck, liver or kidney cancer. The DNA for the CDR3 is TGTGCCAGCAGCCGTTCCTACGAGCAGTACTTC. Translating gives CASSRSYEQYF.